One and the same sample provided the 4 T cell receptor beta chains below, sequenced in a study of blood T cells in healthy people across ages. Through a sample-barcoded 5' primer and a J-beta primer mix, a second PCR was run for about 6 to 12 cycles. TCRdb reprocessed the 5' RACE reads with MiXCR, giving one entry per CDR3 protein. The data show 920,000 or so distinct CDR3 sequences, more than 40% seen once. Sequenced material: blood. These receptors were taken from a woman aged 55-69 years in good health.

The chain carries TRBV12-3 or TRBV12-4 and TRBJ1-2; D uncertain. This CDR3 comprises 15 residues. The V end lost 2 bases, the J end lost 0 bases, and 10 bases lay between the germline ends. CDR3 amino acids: CASSLSGDTNYGYTF. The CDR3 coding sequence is TGTGCCAGCAGTTTATCTGGGGATACTAACTATGGCTACACCTTC.

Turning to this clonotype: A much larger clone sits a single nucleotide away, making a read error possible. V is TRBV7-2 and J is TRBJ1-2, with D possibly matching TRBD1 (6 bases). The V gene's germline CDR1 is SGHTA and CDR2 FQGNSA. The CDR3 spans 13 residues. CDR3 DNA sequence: TGTGCCGGCAGCCCTACAGGGAACTATGGCTACACCTTC. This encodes CAGSPTGNYGYTF.

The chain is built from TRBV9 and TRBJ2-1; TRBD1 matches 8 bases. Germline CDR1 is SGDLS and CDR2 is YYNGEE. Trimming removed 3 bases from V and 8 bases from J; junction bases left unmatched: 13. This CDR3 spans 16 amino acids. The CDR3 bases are TGTGCCAGCAGCGCCGGAGGAAGACAGGGGTACTATGAGCAGTTCTTC. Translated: CASSAGGRQGYYEQFF.

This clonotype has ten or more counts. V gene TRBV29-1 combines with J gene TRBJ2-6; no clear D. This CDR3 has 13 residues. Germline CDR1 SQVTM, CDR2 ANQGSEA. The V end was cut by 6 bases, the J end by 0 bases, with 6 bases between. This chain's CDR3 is CSVRISGANVLTF. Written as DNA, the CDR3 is TGCAGCGTGAGGATCTCTGGGGCCAACGTCCTGACTTTC.